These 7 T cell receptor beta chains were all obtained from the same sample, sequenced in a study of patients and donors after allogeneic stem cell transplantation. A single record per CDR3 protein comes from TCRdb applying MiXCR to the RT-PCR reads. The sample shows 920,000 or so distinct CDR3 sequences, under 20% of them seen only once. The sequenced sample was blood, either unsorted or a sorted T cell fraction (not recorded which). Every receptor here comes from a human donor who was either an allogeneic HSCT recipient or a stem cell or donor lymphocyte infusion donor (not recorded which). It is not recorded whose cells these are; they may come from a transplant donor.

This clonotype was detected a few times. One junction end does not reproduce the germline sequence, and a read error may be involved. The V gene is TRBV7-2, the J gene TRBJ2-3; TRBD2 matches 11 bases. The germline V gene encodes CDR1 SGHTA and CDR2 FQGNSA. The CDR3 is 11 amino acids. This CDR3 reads CASSSGLAENF. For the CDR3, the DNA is TGTGCCAGCAGCTCGGGACTAGCGGAGAATTTT.

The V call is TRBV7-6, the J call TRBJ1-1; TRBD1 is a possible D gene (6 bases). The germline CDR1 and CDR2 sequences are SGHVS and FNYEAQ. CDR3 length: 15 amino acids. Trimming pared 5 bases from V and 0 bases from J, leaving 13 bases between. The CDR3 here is CASSRTGTVNTEAFF. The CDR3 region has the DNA TGTGCCAGCAGCCGAACAGGGACGGTGAACACTGAAGCTTTCTTT.

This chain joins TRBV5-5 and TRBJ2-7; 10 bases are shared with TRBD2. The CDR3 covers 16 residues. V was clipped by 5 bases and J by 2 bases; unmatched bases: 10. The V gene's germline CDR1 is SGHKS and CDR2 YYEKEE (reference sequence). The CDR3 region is CASRRSLAGEPYEQYF. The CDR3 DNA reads TGTGCCAGCAGACGGTCCCTAGCGGGAGAGCCCTACGAGCAGTACTTC.

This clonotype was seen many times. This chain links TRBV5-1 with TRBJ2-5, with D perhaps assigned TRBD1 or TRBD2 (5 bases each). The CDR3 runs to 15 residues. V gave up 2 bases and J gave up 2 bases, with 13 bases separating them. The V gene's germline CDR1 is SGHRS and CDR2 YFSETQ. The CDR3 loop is CASSFWGNPQETQYF. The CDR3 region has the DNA TGCGCCAGCAGCTTTTGGGGGAACCCTCAAGAGACCCAGTACTTC.

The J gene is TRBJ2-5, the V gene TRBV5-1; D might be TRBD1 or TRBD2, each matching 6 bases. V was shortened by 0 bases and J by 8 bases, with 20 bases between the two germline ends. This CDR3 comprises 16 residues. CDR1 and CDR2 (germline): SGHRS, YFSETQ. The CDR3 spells CASSLESGALGYTQYF. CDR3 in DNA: TGCGCCAGCAGCTTGGAATCGGGGGCGTTAGGATACACCCAGTACTTC.

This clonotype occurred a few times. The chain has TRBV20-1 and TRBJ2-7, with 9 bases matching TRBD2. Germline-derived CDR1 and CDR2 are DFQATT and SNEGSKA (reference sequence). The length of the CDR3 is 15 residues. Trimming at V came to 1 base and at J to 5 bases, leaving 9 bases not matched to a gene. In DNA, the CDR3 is TGCAGTGCTAGAGTAGCGGGGGTAATAAGGAACGAGCAGTACTTC. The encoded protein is CSARVAGVIRNEQYF.

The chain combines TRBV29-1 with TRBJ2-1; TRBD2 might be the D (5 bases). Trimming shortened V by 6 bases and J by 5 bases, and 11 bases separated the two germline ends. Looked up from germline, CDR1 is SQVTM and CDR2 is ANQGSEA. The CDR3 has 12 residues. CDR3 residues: CSVASSHNEQFF. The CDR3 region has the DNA TGCAGCGTCGCTAGCAGTCACAATGAGCAGTTCTTC.